These 19 T cell receptor beta chains came from one sample sequenced in a study of molecular identifiers for immune sequencing clone quantification. One entry per CDR3 protein, called by TCRdb with MiXCR from the PCR reads. In the table there are approximately 670,000 distinct CDR3 sequences, about 20% of which are singletons. The sequenced sample was naive CD8+ T cells from blood, with Jurkat cell RNA spiked in. The subset: FACS-sorted CD8+CD4-CCR7+CD45RA+ naive T cells. The source of these receptors is a human donor in good health. Some libraries in this study had Jurkat cell RNA spiked in.

This clonotype was seen a few times. The chain combines TRBV27 with TRBJ2-1; 15 bases line up with TRBD2. CDR1 MNHEY and CDR2 SMNVEV come from the germline V gene (reference sequence). Trimming removed 3 bases from V and 9 bases from J; junction bases left unmatched: 3. The CDR3 contains 15 residues. The CDR3 DNA reads as TGTGCCAGCAGTTTTGGACTAGCGGGGGGGACTGAGCAGTTCTTC. As protein: CASSFGLAGGTEQFF.

Here the CDR3 reads CASSQGLASGSGNEQFF. The CDR3 region has the DNA TGCGCCAGCAGCCAAGGCCTTGCTAGCGGGAGCGGCAATGAGCAGTTCTTC. The chain links TRBV4-1 to TRBJ2-1; 10 bases are shared with TRBD2. The V segment lost 1 base and the J segment 6 bases; nucleotides outside the gene matches: 9. From germline, CDR1 is MGHRA and CDR2 YSYEKL. The CDR3 has 17 amino acids.

The chain links TRBV19 to TRBJ1-4; D gene unclear. This CDR3 has 15 amino acids. Germline values: CDR1 LNHDA, CDR2 SQIVND (reference sequence). The V gene lost 6 bases and the J gene lost 1 base, with 12 bases spanning the gap. The CDR3 protein is CASSDLALTNEKLFF. The CDR3 coding sequence is TGTGCCAGTAGCGATCTGGCACTAACTAATGAAAAACTGTTTTTT.

In its sample, this clonotype was seen many times. This chain uses TRBV30 with TRBJ2-2; maybe TRBD2 (6 bases). The CDR3 totals 13 residues. The V gene lost 8 bases and the J gene lost 1 base, with 11 bases spanning the gap. CDR1 GTSNPN and CDR2 SVGIG come from the germline V gene (reference sequence). DNA of the CDR3: TGTGCCGGCGGAGGGGAGAACACCGGGGAGCTGTTTTTT. Its protein is CAGGGENTGELFF.

A few counts support this clonotype. V usage is TRBV20-1 and J usage is TRBJ2-7; 11 bases map to TRBD2. The V segment lost 4 bases and the J segment 3 bases; nucleotides outside the gene matches: 8. Germline V gene lookup returns CDR1 DFQATT and CDR2 SNEGSKA (reference sequence). The CDR3 extends over 15 amino acids. Here the CDR3 reads CSATIPSGGIYEQYF. CDR3 sequence (DNA): TGCAGTGCTACCATCCCTAGCGGGGGGATCTACGAGCAGTACTTC.

This clonotype was counted many times. V gene TRBV4-1 combines with J gene TRBJ1-4; 10 bases map to TRBD1. Germline V gives CDR1 MGHRA, CDR2 YSYEKL. V trimming: 6 bases; J trimming: 6 bases; junction bases outside the gene matches: 4. The CDR3 consists of 14 residues. The CDR3 bases are TGCGCCAGCAGGACAGGGGGCCGGGATGAAAAACTGTTTTTT. This gives the protein CASRTGGRDEKLFF.

This clonotype was detected a few times. The chain has TRBV3-1 and TRBJ2-5, with D possibly matching TRBD2 (6 bases). The germline V and J ends were trimmed by 0 bases and 5 bases, with 13 bases remaining between them. CDR3 length: 15 amino acids. The V gene's germline CDR1 is LGHDT and CDR2 YNNKEL (reference sequence). The CDR3 bases are TGTGCCAGCAGCCAAGATTTTCGGGGGTTGGAGACCCAGTACTTC. Residues: CASSQDFRGLETQYF.

This clonotype was seen ten or more times. The chain recombines TRBV4-1 with TRBJ2-2, with 11 nucleotides matching TRBD1. V shed 4 bases, J shed 8 bases, and the junction held 6 bases outside the gene matches. The length of the CDR3 is 15 residues. The germline gives CDR1 MGHRA, CDR2 YSYEKL. The CDR3, as DNA: TGCGCCAGCAGCCCCGGACAGGGGGCAAGGGGGGAGCTGTTTTTT. Translating gives CASSPGQGARGELFF.

The table lists this clonotype with many counts. V usage is TRBV19 and J usage is TRBJ1-1; D remains ambiguous. V lost 6 bases and J 3 bases, leaving 11 bases between the germline ends. Germline CDR1 LNHDA, CDR2 SQIVND (reference sequence). CDR3 length: 13 amino acids. CDR3 protein: CASRRPEDTEAFF. The CDR3 DNA is TGTGCCAGTAGAAGACCTGAGGACACTGAAGCTTTCTTT. The full variable domain, rest sourced from reference TRBV19 and TRBJ1-1, is DGGITQSPKYLFRKEGQNVTLSCEQNLNHDAMYWYRQDPGQGLRLIYYSQIVNDFQKGDIAEGYSVSREKKESFPLTVTSAQKNPTAFYLCASRRPEDTEAFFGQGTRLTVV.

Notes on this clonotype: A read error may explain this, as a much larger clone is one base away. CDR3 residues: CASSEPGLAVGEQHF. CDR3 DNA sequence: TGTGCCAGCAGTGAGCCGGGACTAGCGGTTGGTGAGCAGCACTTC. The chain employs TRBV5-4 and TRBJ2-7; 11 bases are a match to TRBD2. The CDR3 length is 15 residues. Germline CDR1 is SGHNT and CDR2 is YYREEE (reference sequence).

This clonotype was seen ten or more times. The chain is built from TRBV12-3 or TRBV12-4 and TRBJ2-5; 7 bases line up with TRBD2. The V and J ends lost 6 bases and 14 bases, in that order; junction bases with no gene match: 12. The CDR3 extends over 12 amino acids. DNA for the CDR3: TGTGCCAGCAGAAGCCTAGCGGAGGGGTTTTACTTC. Translating gives CASRSLAEGFYF.

The chain has TRBV6-5 and TRBJ2-1; a weak D match, TRBD2 (6 bases). CDR3 length equals 12 residues. V was pared by 5 bases and J by 10 bases, with 12 bases between. Germline CDR1 reads MNHEY; CDR2 reads SVGAGI. The chain's CDR3 is CASSTTREEQFF. The CDR3 DNA follows: TGTGCCAGCAGTACGACTAGAGAGGAGCAGTTCTTC.

This clonotype was picked up one time. This may come from a read error, since a much larger clone is one base off. This chain joins TRBV9 and TRBJ1-1; D possibly corresponds to TRBD1 (5 bases). This CDR3 has 16 residues. With 8 bases removed from V and 3 bases from J, the gap between germline ends came to 23 bases. CDR1 is SGDLS and CDR2 is YYNGEE in the germline V gene. The CDR3 is CASARRDSSGDTEAFF. CDR3 bases: TGTGCCAGTGCCAGACGGGACTCCAGTGGGGACACTGAAGCTTTCTTT.

This clonotype was seen ten or more times. The V gene is TRBV6-4, the J gene TRBJ1-2; the D gene is possibly TRBD1 (6 bases). This CDR3 is 14 amino acids long. With 7 bases removed from V and 7 bases from J, the gap between germline ends came to 19 bases. Per the germline V gene, CDR1 is MRHNA and CDR2 is SNTAGT. In nucleotides, the CDR3 is TGTGCCAGCATTTGCATGACAGGATCGACTGGCTACACCTTC. The encoded protein is CASICMTGSTGYTF.

This clonotype was observed a few times. The V gene is TRBV27, the J gene TRBJ1-2; D ambiguous. There are 14 residues in the CDR3. Germline values: CDR1 MNHEY, CDR2 SMNVEV (reference sequence). The V end was cut by 4 bases, the J end by 4 bases, with 13 bases between. CDR3: CASSYGILGYGYTF. CDR3 nucleotides: TGTGCCAGCAGTTACGGGATTCTAGGCTATGGCTACACCTTC.

This clonotype was observed at least ten times. The chain employs TRBV6-5 and TRBJ1-2, with D hard to call. The CDR3 runs to 14 residues. V was cut by 5 bases and J by 0 bases, with 10 bases left in between. Germline V CDR1 and CDR2: MNHEY, SVGAGI. The CDR3 region is CASSPSGANYGYTF. DNA for the CDR3: TGTGCCAGCAGTCCGAGCGGAGCTAACTATGGCTACACCTTC.

This clonotype was found many times. The rearrangement links TRBV19 to TRBJ2-7; D call uncertain. Deletions cut 5 bases from V and 4 bases from J, with 18 bases between. There are 15 residues in the CDR3. Germline V gene sequence: CDR1 LNHDA, CDR2 SQIVND (reference sequence). In DNA, the CDR3 is TGTGCCAGTAGTTTGGGCCTTGGCACGTCTTACGAGCAGTACTTC. It is translated as CASSLGLGTSYEQYF.

The table lists this clonotype with many counts. The chain carries TRBV5-1 and TRBJ1-1, with D uncertain. This CDR3 has 15 residues. Trimming shortened V by 1 base and J by 0 bases, and 10 bases separated the two germline ends. CDR1 and CDR2 (germline): SGHRS, YFSETQ. The chain's CDR3 is CASSLLQNMNTEAFF. The CDR3 DNA reads as TGCGCCAGCAGCTTGCTACAGAACATGAACACTGAAGCTTTCTTT.

This clonotype was recorded only once. The conserved phenylalanine or tryptophan is not found at the CDR3 terminus, so this likely reflects a read error. This chain links TRBV19 with TRBJ2-7; D tentatively fits TRBD1 or TRBD2 (5 bases each). Trimming shortened V by 5 bases and J by 7 bases, and 15 bases separated the two germline ends. Per germline, CDR1 LNHDA and CDR2 SQIVND (reference sequence). This CDR3 has 13 amino acids. CDR3 residues: CASSSGPSWEQYC. CDR3 nucleotides: TGTGCCAGTAGTTCGGGACCAAGCTGGGAGCAGTACTGC.